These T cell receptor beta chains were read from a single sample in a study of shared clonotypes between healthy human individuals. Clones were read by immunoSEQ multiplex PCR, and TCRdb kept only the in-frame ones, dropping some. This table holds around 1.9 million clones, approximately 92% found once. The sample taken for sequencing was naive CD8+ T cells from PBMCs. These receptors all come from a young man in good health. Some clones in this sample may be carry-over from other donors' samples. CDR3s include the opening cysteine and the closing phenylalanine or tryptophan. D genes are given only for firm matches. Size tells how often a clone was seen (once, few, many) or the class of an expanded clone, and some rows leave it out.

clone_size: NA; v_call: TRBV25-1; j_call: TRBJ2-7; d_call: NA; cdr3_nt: TGTGCCAGCAGCGAATTTGTCGAGCAGTACTTC; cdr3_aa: CASSEFVEQYF
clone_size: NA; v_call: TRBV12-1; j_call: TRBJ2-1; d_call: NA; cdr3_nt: TGTGCCAGCAGCTTTGCGGCTAGCTGGAAGGACTATGAGCAGTTCTTC; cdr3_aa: CASSFAASWKDYEQFF
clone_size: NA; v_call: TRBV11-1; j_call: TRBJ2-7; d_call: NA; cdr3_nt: TGTGCCAGCAGCCAGGGCGGCTACGAGCAGTACTTC; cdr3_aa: CASSQGGYEQYF
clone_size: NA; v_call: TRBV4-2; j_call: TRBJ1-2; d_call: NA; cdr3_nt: TGTGCCAGCAGCCAAGATTTGGACTGGGTAGATGAAAATGGCTACACCTTC; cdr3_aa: CASSQDLDWVDENGYTF
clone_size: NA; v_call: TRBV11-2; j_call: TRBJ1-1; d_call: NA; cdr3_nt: TGTGCCAGCAGCTTCCACACAGGGTTGAACACTGAAGCTTTCTTT; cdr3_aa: CASSFHTGLNTEAFF
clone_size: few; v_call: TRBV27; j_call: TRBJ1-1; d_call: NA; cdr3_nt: TGTGCCAGCATGGGGCACTTGAACACTGAAGCTTTCTTT; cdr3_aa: CASMGHLNTEAFF
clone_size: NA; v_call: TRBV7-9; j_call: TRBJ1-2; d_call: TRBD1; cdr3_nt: TGTGCCAGCAGCTTCTCGGGACAGGGAACTGAGAACTATGGCTACACCTTC; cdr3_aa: CASSFSGQGTENYGYTF
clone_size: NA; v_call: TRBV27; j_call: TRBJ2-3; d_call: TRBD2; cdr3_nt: TGTGCCAGCAGTCCTCGCGGGGGGTCGACGGCGCAGTATTTT; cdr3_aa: CASSPRGGSTAQYF
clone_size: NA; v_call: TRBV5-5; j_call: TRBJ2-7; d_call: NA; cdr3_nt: TGTGCCAGCAGGGACAGTTCCTACGAGCAGTACTTC; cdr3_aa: CASRDSSYEQYF
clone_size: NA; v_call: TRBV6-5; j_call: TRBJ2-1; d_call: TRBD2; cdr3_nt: TGTGCCAGCAGTTTCGGGACTAGCGGGTCGTATGAGCAGTTCTTC; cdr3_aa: CASSFGTSGSYEQFF